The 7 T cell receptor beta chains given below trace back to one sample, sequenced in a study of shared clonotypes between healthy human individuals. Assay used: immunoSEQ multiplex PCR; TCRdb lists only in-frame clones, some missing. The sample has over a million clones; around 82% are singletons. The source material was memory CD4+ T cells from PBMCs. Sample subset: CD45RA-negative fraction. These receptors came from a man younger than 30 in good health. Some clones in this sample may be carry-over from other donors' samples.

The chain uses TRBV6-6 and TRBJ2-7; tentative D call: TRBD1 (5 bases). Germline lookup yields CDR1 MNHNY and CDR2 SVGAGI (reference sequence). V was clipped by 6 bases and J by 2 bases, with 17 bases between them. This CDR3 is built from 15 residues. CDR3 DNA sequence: TGTGCCAGCAGCCTTAAGGGGCGGCAAACCTACGAGCAGTACTTC. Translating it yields CASSLKGRQTYEQYF.

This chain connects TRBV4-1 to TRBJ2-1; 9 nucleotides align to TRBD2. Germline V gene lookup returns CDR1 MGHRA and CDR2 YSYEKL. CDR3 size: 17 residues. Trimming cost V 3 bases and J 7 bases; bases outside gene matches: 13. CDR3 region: CASSQGSGRPNLNEQFF. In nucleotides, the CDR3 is TGCGCCAGCAGCCAGGGTAGCGGGAGACCAAATCTTAATGAGCAGTTCTTC.

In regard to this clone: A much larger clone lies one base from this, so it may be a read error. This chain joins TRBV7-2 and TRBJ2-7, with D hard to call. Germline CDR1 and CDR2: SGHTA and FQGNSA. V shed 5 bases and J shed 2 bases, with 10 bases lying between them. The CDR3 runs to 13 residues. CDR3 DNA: TGTGCCAGCAGCGTCGGGCCGGCCTACGAGCAGTACTTC. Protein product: CASSVGPAYEQYF.

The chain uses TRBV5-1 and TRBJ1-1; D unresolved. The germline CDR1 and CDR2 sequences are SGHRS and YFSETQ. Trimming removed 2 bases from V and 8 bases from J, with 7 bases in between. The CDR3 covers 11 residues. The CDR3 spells CASSLGREAFF. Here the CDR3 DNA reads TGCGCCAGCAGCTTAGGGAGGGAAGCTTTCTTT.

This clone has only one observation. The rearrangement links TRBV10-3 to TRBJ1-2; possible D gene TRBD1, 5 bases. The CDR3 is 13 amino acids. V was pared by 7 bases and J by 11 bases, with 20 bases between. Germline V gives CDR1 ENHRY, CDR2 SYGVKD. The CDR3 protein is CAITRDEGISYTF. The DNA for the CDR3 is TGTGCCATCACCCGGGACGAGGGAATATCATACACCTTC.

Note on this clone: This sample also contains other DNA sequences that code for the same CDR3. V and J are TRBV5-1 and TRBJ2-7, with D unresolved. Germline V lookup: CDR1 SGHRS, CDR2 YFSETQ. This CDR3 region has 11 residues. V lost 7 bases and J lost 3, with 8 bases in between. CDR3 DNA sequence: TGCGCCAGCTCCGGCCACTACGAGCAGTACTTC. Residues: CASSGHYEQYF.

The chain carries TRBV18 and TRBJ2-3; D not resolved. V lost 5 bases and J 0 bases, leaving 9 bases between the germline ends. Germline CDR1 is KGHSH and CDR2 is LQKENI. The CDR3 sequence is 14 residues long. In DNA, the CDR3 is TGTGCCAGCTCAGTAGCACTGAGCACAGATACGCAGTATTTT. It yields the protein CASSVALSTDTQYF.